A single sample is the source of the 18 T cell receptor beta chains below, sequenced in a study of cytomegalovirus exposure and HLA in healthy donors. The PCR used 60 Vbeta and 13 Jbeta primers. Clones were sequenced by immunoSEQ multiplex PCR, and TCRdb holds only the in-frame ones, with some missing. The sample comprises approximately 160,000 clones, around 80% of which are singletons, and approximately 1.5% rests with the top ten. Sequencing used PBMCs. The receptors come from a woman aged 25 to 39 in good health and CMV-seropositive.

The rearrangement links TRBV21-1 to TRBJ1-5; the table names TRBD1, a call not compared with the DNA. TRBV21-1 is flagged as a pseudogene. The CDR3 is 16 amino acids. The CDR3 DNA follows: TGTGCCAGCAGCACCAGGGACAGGTTAAGCAATCAGCCCCAGCATTTT. It translates to CASSTRDRLSNQPQHF.

CDR3 in amino acids: CASSGVAIQYF. The CDR3 DNA reads as TGTGCCAGCTCAGGGGTGGCCATTCAGTACTTC. The chain has TRBV6-1 and TRBJ2-4; possibly TRBD1 for D (6 bases). CDR1 MNHNS and CDR2 SASEGT come from the germline V gene. The CDR3 has 11 residues. Trimming stripped 8 bases from V and 9 bases from J, with 11 bases between.

This chain joins TRBV5-1 and TRBJ2-7; D is possibly TRBD2 (5 bases). This CDR3 region has 14 residues. CDR1 SGHRS and CDR2 YFSETQ come from the germline V gene. Trimming stripped 3 bases from V and 1 base from J, with 11 bases between. The CDR3 loop is CASSSVTGSYEQYF. In DNA form, the CDR3 reads TGCGCCAGCAGCTCCGTGACGGGGTCCTACGAGCAGTACTTC. The entire variable domain, with the rest obtained from reference TRBV5-1 and TRBJ2-7, is as follows: KAGVTQTPRYLIKTRGQQVTLSCSPISGHRSVSWYQQTPGQGLQFLFEYFSETQRNKGNFPGRFSGRQFSNSRSEMNVSTLELGDSALYLCASSSVTGSYEQYFGPGTRLTVT.

The gene calls are TRBV12-5 and TRBJ2-1; TRBD2 might be the D (6 bases). V shed 2 bases and J shed 6 bases, with 11 bases lying between them. The CDR3 runs to 14 residues. The germline V gene encodes CDR1 LGHNT and CDR2 FRNRAP. CDR3 sequence reads: CASGLSAGGNEQFF. The CDR3 DNA follows: TGTGCTAGTGGTTTGTCAGCGGGTGGCAATGAGCAGTTCTTC.

This clone was picked up a small number of times. In DNA, the CDR3 is TGTGCCAGCAGCGTATCAGGGAGGGGCACTGAAGCTTTCTTT. Translated, it gives CASSVSGRGTEAFF. The J gene is TRBJ1-1, the V gene TRBV9; D may be TRBD1 (5 bases). The CDR3 contains 14 residues. Germline V gene lookup returns CDR1 SGDLS and CDR2 YYNGEE. V was shortened by 1 base and J by 4 bases, with 11 bases between the two germline ends.

The J gene is TRBJ1-2, the V gene TRBV9; possibly TRBD1 for D (5 bases). The CDR3 consists of 13 residues. The germline gives CDR1 SGDLS, CDR2 YYNGEE. V lost 0 bases and J lost 8, with 11 bases in between. This CDR3 reads CASSVGAGRGYTF. The CDR3 coding sequence is TGTGCCAGCAGCGTAGGGGCGGGACGCGGCTACACCTTC.

The chain uses TRBV5-1 and TRBJ2-1; 11 nucleotides align to TRBD2. This CDR3 is built from 16 residues. V shed 2 bases and J 0 bases; nucleotides not matched to a gene: 1. Germline values: CDR1 SGHRS, CDR2 YFSETQ. Here the CDR3 DNA reads TGCGCCAGCAGCTTAACTAGCGGGAGCTCCTACAATGAGCAGTTCTTC. Its protein is CASSLTSGSSYNEQFF. Full variable domain (rest looked up from reference TRBV5-1 and TRBJ2-1): KAGVTQTPRYLIKTRGQQVTLSCSPISGHRSVSWYQQTPGQGLQFLFEYFSETQRNKGNFPGRFSGRQFSNSRSEMNVSTLELGDSALYLCASSLTSGSSYNEQFFGPGTRLTVL.

The genes are TRBV4-1 and TRBJ1-4; the D is unclear. Looked up from germline, CDR1 is MGHRA and CDR2 is YSYEKL. The V end was cut by 0 bases, the J end by 5 bases, with 7 bases between. CDR3 length: 14 amino acids. Here the CDR3 DNA reads TGCGCCAGCAGCCAAGATCACGGGAATGAAAAACTGTTTTTT. Translation: CASSQDHGNEKLFF.

This clone has just a few counts. The chain links TRBV29-1 to TRBJ2-3; D is possibly TRBD1 (6 bases). CDR1 and CDR2 from the germline V gene are SQVTM and ANQGSEA. V was cut by 1 base and J by 1 base, with 12 bases left in between. This CDR3 is built from 15 residues. In nucleotides, the CDR3 is TGCAGCGTTGAAGTCGCAGGGGTAGGCACAGATACGCAGTATTTT. Its protein is CSVEVAGVGTDTQYF.

The chain is built from TRBV5-1 and TRBJ2-3; D is possibly TRBD1 (5 bases). The length of the CDR3 is 15 residues. V lost 4 bases and J 1 base, leaving 13 bases between the germline ends. Germline CDR1 and CDR2: SGHRS and YFSETQ. CDR3 sequence (DNA): TGCGCCAGCAGCCCAAACCCGACAGGCACAGATACGCAGTATTTT. Amino acids: CASSPNPTGTDTQYF.

The chain joins TRBV7-2 to TRBJ2-5, with 11 positions matching TRBD2. The J call is uncertain, as TRBJ2-7 better fits the DNA end. The CDR3 sequence is 15 residues long. Germline V CDR1 and CDR2: SGHTA, FQGNSA. The CDR3 here is CASSQLAGEVDEQYF. For the CDR3, the DNA is TGTGCCAGCAGCCAACTAGCGGGAGAAGTCGACGAGCAGTACTTC.

This clone occurred a few times. The chain employs TRBV11-2 and TRBJ1-1; D ambiguous. The CDR3 spans 14 residues. V was clipped by 6 bases and J by 4 bases, with 15 bases between them. Germline loops: CDR1 SGHAT, CDR2 FQNNGV. Here the CDR3 DNA reads TGTGCCAGCAGTGTAGCCCGAGCCGGCACTGAAGCTTTCTTT. Amino acid sequence: CASSVARAGTEAFF. The full variable domain, its missing parts supplied by reference TRBV11-2 and TRBJ1-1, is EAGVAQSPRYKIIEKRQSVAFWCNPISGHATLYWYQQILGQGPKLLIQFQNNGVVDDSQLPKDRFSAERLKGVDSTLKIQPAKLEDSAVYLCASSVARAGTEAFFGQGTRLTVV.

V is TRBV30 and J is TRBJ1-4, with D unresolved. The CDR3 consists of 13 residues. Germline lookup yields CDR1 GTSNPN and CDR2 SVGIG (reference sequence). V dropped 3 bases and J dropped 7 bases, with 12 bases sitting between them. CDR3 in DNA: TGTGCCTGGAGGAGGAGGGAGGGTGAAAAACTGTTTTTT. It specifies CAWRRREGEKLFF.

The V call is TRBV4-2, the J call TRBJ2-3; 7 nucleotides agree with TRBD2. Trimming removed 0 bases from V and 5 bases from J; junction bases left unmatched: 5. CDR1 LGHNA and CDR2 YNFKEQ come from the germline V gene. The CDR3 sequence is 15 residues long. In DNA, the CDR3 is TGTGCCAGCAGCCAAGAGCGGGAGTGGGGAGATACGCAGTATTTT. Protein product: CASSQEREWGDTQYF.

The chain is built from TRBV4-1 and TRBJ1-4; 7 bases are shared with TRBD1. V lost 3 bases, J lost 0 bases, and 10 bases stayed unmatched. CDR3 length: 18 residues. Germline CDR1 and CDR2: MGHRA and YSYEKL. The CDR3 DNA reads TGCGCCAGCAGCCAGGAATCGACAGGGCTGTCAACTAATGAAAAACTGTTTTTT. It encodes CASSQESTGLSTNEKLFF.

The chain recombines TRBV14 with TRBJ1-4, with TRBD1 matching 9 bases. This CDR3 has 16 residues. V was pared by 6 bases and J by 7 bases, with 12 bases of the junction left unmatched. Germline CDR1 is SGHDN and CDR2 is FVKESK. The CDR3 spells CASSPVSGTGSEKLFF. In DNA form, the CDR3 reads TGTGCCAGCAGTCCCGTCTCCGGGACAGGGTCTGAAAAACTGTTTTTT.

The chain employs TRBV5-6 and TRBJ1-3; TRBD1 might be the D (6 bases). The length of the CDR3 is 15 residues. Germline values: CDR1 SGHDT, CDR2 YYEEEE. Trimming stripped 4 bases from V and 2 bases from J, with 13 bases between. This CDR3 reads CASSHMTGPGNTIYF. The CDR3 bases are TGTGCCAGCAGCCACATGACAGGCCCTGGAAACACCATATATTTT.

This chain connects TRBV30 to TRBJ1-2; 7 bases are shared with TRBD1. V gave up 4 bases and J gave up 3 bases; unmatched junction bases: 14. The CDR3 has 16 residues. Germline CDR1 GTSNPN, CDR2 SVGIG (reference sequence). CDR3 in DNA: TGTGCCTGGACCCCTGCTGTCACAGGGGTAGACTATGGCTACACCTTC. Protein: CAWTPAVTGVDYGYTF.